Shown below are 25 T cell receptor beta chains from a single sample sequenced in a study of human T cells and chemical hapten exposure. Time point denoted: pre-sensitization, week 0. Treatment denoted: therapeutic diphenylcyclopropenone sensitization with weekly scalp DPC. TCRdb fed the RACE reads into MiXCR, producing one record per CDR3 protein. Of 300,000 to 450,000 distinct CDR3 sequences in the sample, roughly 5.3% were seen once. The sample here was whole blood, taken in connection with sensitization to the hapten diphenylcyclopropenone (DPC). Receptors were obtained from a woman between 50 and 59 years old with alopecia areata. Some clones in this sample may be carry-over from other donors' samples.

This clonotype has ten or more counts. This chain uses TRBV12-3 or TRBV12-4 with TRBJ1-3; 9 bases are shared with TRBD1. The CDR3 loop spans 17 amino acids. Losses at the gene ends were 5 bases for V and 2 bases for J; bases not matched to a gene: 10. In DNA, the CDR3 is TGTGCCAGCAGTCCGGGACAGGGTGTCTACGCTGGAAACACCATATATTTT. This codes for CASSPGQGVYAGNTIYF.

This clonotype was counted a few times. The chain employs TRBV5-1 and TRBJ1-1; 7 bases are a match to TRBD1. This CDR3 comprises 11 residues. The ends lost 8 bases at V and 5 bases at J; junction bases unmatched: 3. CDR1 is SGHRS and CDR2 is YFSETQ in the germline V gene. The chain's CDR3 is CASTTGTEAFF. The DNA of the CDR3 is TGCGCCAGTACGACAGGGACTGAAGCTTTCTTT.

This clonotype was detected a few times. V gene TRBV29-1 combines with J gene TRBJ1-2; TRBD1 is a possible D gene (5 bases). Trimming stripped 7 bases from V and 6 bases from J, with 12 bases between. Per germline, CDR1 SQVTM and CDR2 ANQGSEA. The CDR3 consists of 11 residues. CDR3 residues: CSATYRNGYTF. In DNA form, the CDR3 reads TGCAGCGCAACGTACAGGAATGGCTACACCTTC.

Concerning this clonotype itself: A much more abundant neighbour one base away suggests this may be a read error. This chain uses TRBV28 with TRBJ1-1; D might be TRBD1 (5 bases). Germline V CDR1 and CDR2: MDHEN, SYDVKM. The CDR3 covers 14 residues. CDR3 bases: TGTGCCAGCCGGCCGAGCAGGGAGGCGGCTGAAGCTTACTTT. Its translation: CASRPSREAAEAYF. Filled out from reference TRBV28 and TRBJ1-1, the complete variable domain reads DVKVTQSSRYLVKRTGEKVFLECVQDMDHENMFWYRQDPGLGLRLIYFSYDVKMKEKGDIPEGYSVSREKKERFSLILESASTNQTSMYLCASRPSREAAEAYFGQGTRLTVV.

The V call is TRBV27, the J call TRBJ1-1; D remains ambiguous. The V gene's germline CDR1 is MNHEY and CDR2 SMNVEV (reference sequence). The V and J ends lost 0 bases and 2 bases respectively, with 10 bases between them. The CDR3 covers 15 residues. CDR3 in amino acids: CASSLSARPNTEAFF. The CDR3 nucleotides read TGTGCCAGCAGTTTATCGGCCCGACCCAACACTGAAGCTTTCTTT.

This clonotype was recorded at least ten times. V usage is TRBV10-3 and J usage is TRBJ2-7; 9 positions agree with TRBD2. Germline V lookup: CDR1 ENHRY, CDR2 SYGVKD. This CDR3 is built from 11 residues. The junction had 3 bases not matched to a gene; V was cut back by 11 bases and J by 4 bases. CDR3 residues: CAASGGYEQYF. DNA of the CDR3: TGTGCCGCCAGCGGGGGGTACGAGCAGTACTTC.

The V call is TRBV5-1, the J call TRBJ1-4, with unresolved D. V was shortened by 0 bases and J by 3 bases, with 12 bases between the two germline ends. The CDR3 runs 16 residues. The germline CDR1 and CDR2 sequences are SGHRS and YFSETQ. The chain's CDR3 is CASSLGAVNPNEKLFF. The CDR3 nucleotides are TGCGCCAGCAGCTTGGGGGCGGTGAACCCTAATGAAAAACTGTTTTTT. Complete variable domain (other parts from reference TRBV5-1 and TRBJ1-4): KAGVTQTPRYLIKTRGQQVTLSCSPISGHRSVSWYQQTPGQGLQFLFEYFSETQRNKGNFPGRFSGRQFSNSRSEMNVSTLELGDSALYLCASSLGAVNPNEKLFFGSGTQLSVL.

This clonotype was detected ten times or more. This CDR3 reads CASRTAVNTEAFF. CDR3 DNA: TGTGCCAGCCGGACGGCTGTTAACACTGAAGCTTTCTTT. This rearrangement joins TRBV27 to TRBJ1-1; D gene uncertain. CDR1 is MNHEY and CDR2 is SMNVEV in the germline V gene (reference sequence). This CDR3 comprises 13 residues. V was shortened by 8 bases and J by 2 bases, with 12 bases between the two germline ends.

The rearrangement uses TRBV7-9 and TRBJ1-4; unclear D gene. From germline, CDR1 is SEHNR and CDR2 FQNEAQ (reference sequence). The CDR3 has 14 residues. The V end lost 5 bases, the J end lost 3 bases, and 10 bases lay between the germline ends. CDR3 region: CASSTPGANEKLFF. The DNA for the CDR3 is TGTGCCAGCAGCACCCCAGGAGCTAATGAAAAACTGTTTTTT.

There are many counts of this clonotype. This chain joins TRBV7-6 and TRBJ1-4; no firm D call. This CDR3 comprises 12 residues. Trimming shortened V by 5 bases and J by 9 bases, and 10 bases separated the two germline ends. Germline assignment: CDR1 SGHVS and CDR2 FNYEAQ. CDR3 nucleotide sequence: TGTGCCAGCAGCCCTACTGGACAAAAACTGTTTTTT. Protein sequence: CASSPTGQKLFF.

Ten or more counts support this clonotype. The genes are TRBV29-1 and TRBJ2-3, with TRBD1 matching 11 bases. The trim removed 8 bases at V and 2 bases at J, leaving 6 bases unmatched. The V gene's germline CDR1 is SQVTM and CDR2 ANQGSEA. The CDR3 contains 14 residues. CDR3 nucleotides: TGCAGCATACGGACAGGGGGCAACACAGATACGCAGTATTTT. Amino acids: CSIRTGGNTDTQYF.

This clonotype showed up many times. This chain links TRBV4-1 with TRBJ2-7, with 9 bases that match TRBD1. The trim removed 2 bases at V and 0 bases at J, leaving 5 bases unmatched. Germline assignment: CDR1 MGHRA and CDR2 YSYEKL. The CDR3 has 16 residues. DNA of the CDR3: TGCGCCAGCAGCCAAAACCGGGACAGGGCCTCCTACGAGCAGTACTTC. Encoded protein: CASSQNRDRASYEQYF.

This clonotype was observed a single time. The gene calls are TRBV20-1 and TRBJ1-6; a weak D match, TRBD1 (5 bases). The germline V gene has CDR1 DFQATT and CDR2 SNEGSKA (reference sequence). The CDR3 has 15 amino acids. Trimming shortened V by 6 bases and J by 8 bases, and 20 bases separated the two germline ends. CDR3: CSAPKQGTMDSPLHF. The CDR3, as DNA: TGCAGTGCCCCGAAGCAGGGTACGATGGATTCACCCCTCCACTTT.

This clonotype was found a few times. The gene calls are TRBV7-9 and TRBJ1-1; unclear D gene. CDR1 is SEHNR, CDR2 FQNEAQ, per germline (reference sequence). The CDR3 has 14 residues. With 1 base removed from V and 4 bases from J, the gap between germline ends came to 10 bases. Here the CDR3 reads CASSLGERSTEAFF. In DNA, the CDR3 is TGTGCCAGCAGCTTAGGGGAGAGGAGCACTGAAGCTTTCTTT.

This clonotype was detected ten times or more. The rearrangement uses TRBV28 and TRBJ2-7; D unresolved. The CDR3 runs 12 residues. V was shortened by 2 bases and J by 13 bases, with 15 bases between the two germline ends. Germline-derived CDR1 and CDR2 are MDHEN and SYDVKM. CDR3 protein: CASSLNPRFIYF. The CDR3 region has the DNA TGTGCCAGCAGTTTAAATCCTCGTTTCATATACTTC.

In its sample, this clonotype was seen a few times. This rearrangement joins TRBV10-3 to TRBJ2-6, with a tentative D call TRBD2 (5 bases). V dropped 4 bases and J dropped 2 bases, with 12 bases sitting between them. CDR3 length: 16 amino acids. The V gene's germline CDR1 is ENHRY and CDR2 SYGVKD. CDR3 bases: TGTGCCATCAGTGCGGCGGGTGGAGCTGGGGCCAACGTCCTGACTTTC. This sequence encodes CAISAAGGAGANVLTF.

CDR3 region: CASSPREGTSEAFF. CDR3 coding DNA: TGTGCCAGCTCACCCCGAGAGGGCACATCGGAAGCTTTCTTT. This chain uses TRBV18 with TRBJ1-1; D is uncertain. The CDR3 has 14 residues. CDR1 and CDR2 from the germline V gene are KGHSH and LQKENI. Trimming shortened V by 3 bases and J by 8 bases, and 16 bases separated the two germline ends.

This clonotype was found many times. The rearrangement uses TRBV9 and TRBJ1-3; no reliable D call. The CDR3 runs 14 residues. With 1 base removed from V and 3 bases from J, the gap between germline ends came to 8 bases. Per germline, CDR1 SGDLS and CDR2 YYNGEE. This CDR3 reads CASSVSQSGNTIYF. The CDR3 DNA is TGTGCCAGCAGCGTAAGTCAGAGTGGAAACACCATATATTTT.

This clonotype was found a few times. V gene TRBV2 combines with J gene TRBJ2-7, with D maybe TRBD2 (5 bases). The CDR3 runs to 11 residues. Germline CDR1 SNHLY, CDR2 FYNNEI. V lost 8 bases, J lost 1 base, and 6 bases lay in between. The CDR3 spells CASAGSYEQYF. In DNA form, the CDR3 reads TGTGCCAGCGCGGGTTCCTACGAGCAGTACTTC.

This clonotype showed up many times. The CDR3 nucleotides are TGTGCCAGCAGGATGGGACAGCTGAACACTGAAGCTTTCTTT. Residues: CASRMGQLNTEAFF. This rearrangement joins TRBV12-3 or TRBV12-4 to TRBJ1-1; 7 bases match TRBD1. J lost 0 bases, V lost 6 bases, and 4 bases had no gene match. CDR3 length: 14 amino acids.

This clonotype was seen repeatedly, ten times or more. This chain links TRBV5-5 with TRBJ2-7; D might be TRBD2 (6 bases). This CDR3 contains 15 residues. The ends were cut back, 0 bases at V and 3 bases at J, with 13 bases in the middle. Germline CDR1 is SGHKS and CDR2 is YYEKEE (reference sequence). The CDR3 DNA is TGTGCCAGCAGCTTGGAACCCTTGGGGGGCTACGAGCAGTACTTC. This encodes CASSLEPLGGYEQYF. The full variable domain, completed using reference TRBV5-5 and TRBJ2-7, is DAGVTQSPTHLIKTRGQQVTLRCSPISGHKSVSWYQQVLGQGPQFIFQYYEKEERGRGNFPDRFSARQFPNYSSELNVNALLLGDSALYLCASSLEPLGGYEQYFGPGTRLTVT.

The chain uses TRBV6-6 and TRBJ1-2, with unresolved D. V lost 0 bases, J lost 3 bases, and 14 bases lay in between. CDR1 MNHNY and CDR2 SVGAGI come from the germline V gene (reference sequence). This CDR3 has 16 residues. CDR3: CASSYSFQGGDYGYTF. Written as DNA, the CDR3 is TGTGCCAGCAGTTACTCGTTTCAAGGAGGAGACTATGGCTACACCTTC.

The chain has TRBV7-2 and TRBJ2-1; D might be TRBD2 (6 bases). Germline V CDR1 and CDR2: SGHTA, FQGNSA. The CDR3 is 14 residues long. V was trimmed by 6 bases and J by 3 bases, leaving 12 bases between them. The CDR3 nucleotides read TGTGCCAGCAGGCTTAAGGGACTCTACAATGAGCAGTTCTTC. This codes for CASRLKGLYNEQFF.

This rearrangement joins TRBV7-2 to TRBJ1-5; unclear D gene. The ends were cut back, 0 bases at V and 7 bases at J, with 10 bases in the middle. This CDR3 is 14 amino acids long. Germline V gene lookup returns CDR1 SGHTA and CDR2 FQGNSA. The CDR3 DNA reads TGTGCCAGCAGCTTAGCCCCAGGATCGCAGCCCCAGCATTTT. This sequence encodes CASSLAPGSQPQHF.

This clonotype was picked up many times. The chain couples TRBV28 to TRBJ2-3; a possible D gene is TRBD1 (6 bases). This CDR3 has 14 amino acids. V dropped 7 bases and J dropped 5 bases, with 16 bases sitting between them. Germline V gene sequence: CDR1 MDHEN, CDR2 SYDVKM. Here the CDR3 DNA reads TGTGCCAGCAATTCACAGGGCGTTGGAGATACGCAGTATTTT. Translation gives CASNSQGVGDTQYF.